Presented here are 18 T cell receptor beta chains from one specimen sequenced in a study of T cells after yellow fever vaccination. TCRdb independently ran MiXCR on the 5' RACE reads; one entry per CDR3 protein. The data show about 350,000 distinct CDR3 sequences, 11% seen once. The sequencing here drew on PBMCs, taken on the day of the first yellow fever vaccination. The receptors come from a man between 18 and 35 years old who received the YFV17D yellow fever vaccine.

This clonotype was found many times. J is TRBJ2-1 and V is TRBV7-8; D remains unclear. V shed 3 bases and J shed 4 bases, with 7 bases lying between them. This CDR3 region has 13 residues. Germline CDR1 reads SGHVS; CDR2 reads FQNEAQ. CDR3 nucleotides: TGTGCCAGCAGCTTTCCAGGTTACAATGAGCAGTTCTTC. Translated, it gives CASSFPGYNEQFF.

This clonotype has only a few counts. V usage is TRBV7-3 and J usage is TRBJ1-1; D is uncertain. Trimming took 0 bases from V and 6 from J, leaving 14 bases between them. This CDR3 contains 15 residues. Germline lookup yields CDR1 SGHTA and CDR2 FQGTGA. The CDR3 bases are TGTGCCAGCAGCTTAACTGGAGAAAAGACATCTGAAGCTTTCTTT. Residues: CASSLTGEKTSEAFF.

The chain recombines TRBV7-9 with TRBJ2-2; no definite D call. CDR1 and CDR2 from the germline V gene are SEHNR and FQNEAQ (reference sequence). CDR3 size: 14 residues. The ends were cut back, 4 bases at V and 7 bases at J, with 13 bases in the middle. CDR3: CASSSRPRLGELFF. CDR3 nucleotide sequence: TGTGCCAGCAGCTCCCGACCGAGACTCGGGGAGCTGTTTTTT.

This clonotype occurred a few times. V usage is TRBV7-2 and J usage is TRBJ2-7; D unclear. Trimming removed 2 bases from V and 5 bases from J, with 10 bases in between. The CDR3 covers 13 residues. CDR1 is SGHTA, CDR2 FQGNSA, per germline. The CDR3 bases are TGTGCCAGCAGCTTACCCAGGATCCACGAGCAGTACTTC. This encodes CASSLPRIHEQYF.

This clonotype was counted a few times. This sequence joins TRBV15 and TRBJ2-3; D ambiguous. Per germline, CDR1 LNHNV and CDR2 YYDKDF (reference sequence). The CDR3 loop spans 14 amino acids. V lost 5 bases and J 0 bases, leaving 9 bases between the germline ends. The CDR3 is CATSGSLSTDTQYF. CDR3 in DNA: TGTGCCACCAGCGGTTCTTTGAGCACAGATACGCAGTATTTT.

The chain links TRBV6-2 or TRBV6-3 to TRBJ1-1; 9 nucleotides align to TRBD1. J was trimmed by 0 bases and V by 5 bases; bases with no gene match: 4. This CDR3 comprises 15 residues. CDR1 is MNHEY, CDR2 SVGEGT, per germline. This chain's CDR3 is CASSTTGGMNTEAFF. In DNA form, the CDR3 reads TGTGCCAGCAGTACGACAGGGGGGATGAACACTGAAGCTTTCTTT.

Only a few counts were recorded for this clonotype. The chain combines TRBV7-9 with TRBJ2-3; D not certain. CDR3 length: 16 amino acids. V gave up 5 bases and J gave up 0 bases, with 15 bases separating them. Per germline, CDR1 SEHNR and CDR2 FQNEAQ (reference sequence). The DNA of the CDR3 is TGTGCCAGCAGCCGTACCAGGACCTTTAGCACAGATACGCAGTATTTT. Translation gives CASSRTRTFSTDTQYF. Filled out from reference TRBV7-9 and TRBJ2-3, the complete variable domain reads DTGVSQNPRHKITKRGQNVTFRCDPISEHNRLYWYRQTLGQGPEFLTYFQNEAQLEKSRLLSDRFSAERPKGSFSTLEIQRTEQGDSAMYLCASSRTRTFSTDTQYFGPGTRLTVL.

For the CDR3, the DNA is TGTGCCAGCAGCCTAACTTCGGACAGCTTATATGGCTACACCTTC. Its translation: CASSLTSDSLYGYTF. The rearrangement uses TRBV7-6 and TRBJ1-2; tentative D call: TRBD1 (6 bases). The CDR3 has 15 residues. Trimming took off 5 bases at V and 5 bases at J, with 18 bases between the two ends. The germline gives CDR1 SGHVS, CDR2 FNYEAQ.

This clonotype was recorded at least ten times. CDR3 nucleotides: TGTGCCAGCAGTTTACAAGTAGGATTTAACTATGGCTACACCTTC. This encodes CASSLQVGFNYGYTF. The chain employs TRBV12-3 or TRBV12-4 and TRBJ1-2, with D uncertain. This CDR3 comprises 15 residues. V shed 2 bases and J shed 1 base, with 11 bases lying between them.

The genes are TRBV25-1 and TRBJ2-5, with D possibly being TRBD2 (7 bases). Deletions cut 3 bases from V and 5 bases from J, with 19 bases between. There are 16 residues in the CDR3. Germline V gene sequence: CDR1 MGHDK, CDR2 SYGVNS. The CDR3 region has the DNA TGTGCCAGCAGTGACCCCGTTGGGGGGGCGGGGGAGACCCAGTACTTC. Protein: CASSDPVGGAGETQYF.

This clonotype was detected only a few times. The chain combines TRBV7-2 with TRBJ2-3, with D possibly being TRBD1 (6 bases). V was cut by 5 bases and J by 7 bases, with 13 bases left in between. The CDR3 has 13 residues. Germline CDR1 is SGHTA and CDR2 is FQGNSA. The CDR3 DNA sequence: TGTGCCAGCAGCACCACGGGGACATATACGCAGTATTTT. Residues: CASSTTGTYTQYF.

The chain links TRBV3-1 to TRBJ2-5, with a weak D call TRBD2 (6 bases). Germline CDR1 and CDR2: LGHDT and YNNKEL (reference sequence). This CDR3 is 14 amino acids long. V gave up 2 bases and J gave up 11 bases, with 18 bases separating them. The CDR3 spells CASSQLARGTWQYF. The DNA of the CDR3 is TGTGCCAGCAGCCAACTAGCGCGTGGGACTTGGCAGTACTTC.

The V and J genes are TRBV13 and TRBJ2-3, with TRBD1 identical over 7 bases. With V trimmed by 3 bases and J by 1 base, 1 base remained unmatched. This CDR3 contains 14 residues. CDR1 is PRHDT and CDR2 is FYEKMQ in the germline V gene (reference sequence). The CDR3 reads CASSLRGRTDTQYF. Here the CDR3 DNA reads TGTGCCAGCAGCTTGAGGGGGCGCACAGATACGCAGTATTTT.

V usage is TRBV15 and J usage is TRBJ2-3, with D possibly TRBD2 on 5 matching bases. This CDR3 contains 15 residues. The ends were cut back, 5 bases at V and 2 bases at J, with 14 bases in the middle. The germline CDR1 and CDR2 sequences are LNHNV and YYDKDF (reference sequence). The CDR3 DNA sequence: TGTGCCACCAGCCGCATCAGAGGGAACACAGATACGCAGTATTTT. It is translated as CATSRIRGNTDTQYF.

This clonotype has more than one count but fewer than ten. This chain connects TRBV3-1 to TRBJ1-4; D unclear. The CDR3 length is 14 residues. The germline V and J ends were trimmed by 5 bases and 5 bases, with 12 bases remaining between them. Germline CDR1 reads LGHDT; CDR2 reads YNNKEL (reference sequence). CDR3 loop: CASSGDLPNEKLFF. The CDR3 DNA sequence: TGTGCCAGCAGCGGAGACCTTCCCAATGAAAAACTGTTTTTT.

The rearrangement joins TRBV7-9 to TRBJ2-2, with TRBD1 as a possible D gene (6 bases). The ends were cut back, 3 bases at V and 0 bases at J, with 8 bases in the middle. This CDR3 is built from 15 residues. Germline V gene lookup returns CDR1 SEHNR and CDR2 FQNEAQ (reference sequence). This CDR3 reads CASSFGTPNTGELFF. DNA for the CDR3: TGTGCCAGCAGCTTTGGGACACCGAACACCGGGGAGCTGTTTTTT. Using reference TRBV7-9 and TRBJ2-2 for the parts outside the CDR3, the full variable domain is DTGVSQNPRHKITKRGQNVTFRCDPISEHNRLYWYRQTLGQGPEFLTYFQNEAQLEKSRLLSDRFSAERPKGSFSTLEIQRTEQGDSAMYLCASSFGTPNTGELFFGEGSRLTVL.

The chain's CDR3 is CASSPVPEGEQFF. The CDR3, as DNA: TGTGCCAGCTCACCCGTCCCGGAGGGTGAGCAGTTCTTC. V gene TRBV18 combines with J gene TRBJ2-1; perhaps TRBD2 as D (6 bases). The V gene's germline CDR1 is KGHSH and CDR2 LQKENI. CDR3 length equals 13 residues. V was cut by 3 bases and J by 9 bases, with 12 bases left in between.

This clonotype appeared a few times. DNA for the CDR3: TGTGCCAGTAGTATAGCACCGCCCGGACCAAATCTCGGGGAGCTGTTTTTT. It specifies CASSIAPPGPNLGELFF. V is TRBV19 and J is TRBJ2-2, with D hard to call. V was pared by 1 base and J by 7 bases, with 19 bases between. Germline V gives CDR1 LNHDA, CDR2 SQIVND (reference sequence). This CDR3 is built from 17 residues.